The 5 T cell receptor beta chains given below trace back to one sample, sequenced in a study of long-term antiretroviral therapy in people with HIV. The authors ran the immunoSEQ assay, v3.0, at survey level. The table came from immunoSEQ multiplex PCR; TCRdb's copy has only in-frame clones and leaves some out. The sample includes 20,000 to 25,000 clones, 88% of them seen just once. Sample: unsorted PBMCs, taken 2.3 years after starting antiretroviral therapy. The receptors shown here come from a man in his 60s with HIV.

The J gene is TRBJ1-4, the V gene TRBV7-6; 8 nucleotides match TRBD1. CDR1 and CDR2 (germline): SGHVS, FNYEAQ. The CDR3 length is 14 residues. V lost 8 bases and J lost 2; bases outside the gene matches: 4. This CDR3 reads CASGNRGTNEKLFF. Here the CDR3 DNA reads TGTGCCAGCGGCAACAGGGGGACTAATGAAAAACTGTTTTTT.

V and J are TRBV19 and TRBJ1-2, with 8 positions matching TRBD1. This CDR3 is 17 amino acids long. CDR1 is LNHDA and CDR2 is SQIVND in the germline V gene (reference sequence). J lost 2 bases, V lost 3 bases, and 11 bases had no gene match. CDR3 nucleotide sequence: TGTGCCAGTAGTATCCGGGGTGCGGACAGGGTGAACTATGGCTACACCTTC. Translated, it gives CASSIRGADRVNYGYTF.

The genes are TRBV27 and TRBJ1-1, with 7 bases that match TRBD1. V trimming: 4 bases; J trimming: 1 base; junction bases outside the gene matches: 3. The germline V gene encodes CDR1 MNHEY and CDR2 SMNVEV (reference sequence). The CDR3 sequence is 14 residues long. The CDR3 reads CASSSRQGNTEAFF. CDR3 coding DNA: TGTGCCAGCAGTTCCAGACAGGGGAACACTGAAGCTTTCTTT.

The rearrangement uses TRBV7-9 and TRBJ1-1; D remains ambiguous. This CDR3 is built from 14 residues. CDR1 SEHNR and CDR2 FQNEAQ come from the germline V gene (reference sequence). V lost 5 bases and J lost 1, with 11 bases in between. The CDR3 DNA sequence: TGTGCCAGCAGCGCTGGAAATGAGAACACTGAAGCTTTCTTT. Translation gives CASSAGNENTEAFF.

The chain joins TRBV9 to TRBJ2-3, with 10 nucleotides matching TRBD2. This CDR3 comprises 16 residues. From germline, CDR1 is SGDLS and CDR2 YYNGEE. With V trimmed by 4 bases and J by 2 bases, 7 bases remained unmatched. The CDR3 region is CASSTRGTSDTDTQYF. For the CDR3, the DNA is TGTGCCAGCAGCACTAGGGGGACTAGCGACACAGATACGCAGTATTTT.